This TCR beta chain was found in a study of blood T cell repertoires in COVID-19. As for the study in general: The United States, Italy and Spain were the sources of the acute and convalescent COVID-19 samples.

Measured with immunoSEQ multiplex PCR; TCRdb has only the in-frame clones, and not every one. The data show 80,000 to 100,000 clones, with approximately 86% seen just once and over 15% held by the top ten. This CDR3 contains 13 residues. Germline CDR1 KGHDR, CDR2 SFDVKD. Between the trimmed V and J ends, which lost 5 bases and 4 bases, there was a span of 10 bases. The material sequenced was peripheral blood. The TCR sequence derives from a woman aged 80 or over with acute or convalescent COVID-19. This chain connects TRBV24-1 to TRBJ1-2, with D maybe TRBD1 (6 bases). The CDR3 protein is CATSAGAGYGYTF. The DNA of the CDR3 is TGTGCCACCAGTGCAGGGGCAGGCTATGGCTACACCTTC.